What follows are 18 T cell receptor beta chains derived from one specimen sequenced in a study of T-cell reconstitution after alpha-beta-depleted transplantation in children. This sample's TCRbeta library carried unique molecular identifier barcodes. TCRdb reprocessed the PCR reads with MiXCR, giving one entry per CDR3 protein. The sample holds about 540,000 distinct CDR3 sequences; around 19% are singletons and the top ten take approximately 3%. Sequencing was performed on PBMCs from the stem cell graft donor, taken from the stem cell graft. The receptors shown here come from a human donor who donated a stem cell graft to a child with acute lymphoblastic leukemia.

This clonotype was seen at least ten times. Written as DNA, the CDR3 is TGTGCCAGCAGGCTCACAGGGACTAGCTTCCTGTTCTTC. Amino acid sequence: CASRLTGTSFLFF. The rearrangement joins TRBV14 to TRBJ2-1, with TRBD2 identical over 9 bases. Trimming removed 6 bases from V and 15 bases from J; junction bases left unmatched: 12. CDR1 SGHDN and CDR2 FVKESK come from the germline V gene. The CDR3 spans 13 residues.

The DNA of the CDR3 is TGTGCCATCAGGGTGTCACAGGCCTCCGAGCAGTACTTC. Translation gives CAIRVSQASEQYF. The genes are TRBV10-3 and TRBJ2-7; weak D call: TRBD1 (5 bases). V lost 6 bases to trimming and J lost 6 bases, with 15 bases between them. The CDR3 runs to 13 residues. The V gene's germline CDR1 is ENHRY and CDR2 SYGVKD.

This clonotype was detected a few times. The chain joins TRBV7-9 to TRBJ2-5; D ambiguous. The germline V gene encodes CDR1 SEHNR and CDR2 FQNEAQ (reference sequence). The CDR3 spans 11 residues. V lost 1 base, J lost 6 bases, and 3 bases lay in between. The CDR3 region is CASSLDKTQYF. CDR3 nucleotide sequence: TGTGCCAGCAGCTTAGATAAGACCCAGTACTTC.

This clonotype was seen more than once but under ten times. The chain couples TRBV29-1 to TRBJ2-7; the D is unclear. This CDR3 spans 10 amino acids. The V end was cut by 6 bases, the J end by 0 bases, with 3 bases between. Germline V gives CDR1 SQVTM, CDR2 ANQGSEA. The CDR3 sequence: CSVSSYEQYF. CDR3 coding DNA: TGCAGCGTCTCCTCCTACGAGCAGTACTTC.

A single count supports this clonotype. The V and J genes are TRBV5-4 and TRBJ2-7; no clear D. Trimming cost V 1 base and J 1 base, with 9 bases left between them. Per germline, CDR1 SGHNT and CDR2 YYREEE (reference sequence). The CDR3 totals 14 residues. As DNA, the CDR3 is TGTGCCAGCAGCTTGAATCCAGGATCCTACGAGCAGTACTTC. It specifies CASSLNPGSYEQYF.

This clonotype was detected only a few times. The V and J genes are TRBV7-2 and TRBJ1-5; D is unresolved. Deletions cut 3 bases from V and 0 bases from J, with 9 bases between. This CDR3 is built from 15 residues. Germline CDR1 is SGHTA and CDR2 is FQGNSA. The CDR3 is CASSFQGHSNQPQHF. CDR3 coding DNA: TGTGCCAGCAGCTTCCAAGGGCATAGCAATCAGCCCCAGCATTTT.

This clonotype was seen a single time. The chain combines TRBV5-1 with TRBJ2-3; 11 nucleotides match TRBD2. V shed 3 bases, J shed 4 bases, and the junction held 7 bases outside the gene matches. The CDR3 has 16 residues. Germline V lookup: CDR1 SGHRS, CDR2 YFSETQ. The DNA of the CDR3 is TGCGCCAGCAGCTCTACACCACTAGCGGGAGCAGATACGCAGTATTTT. Translated, it gives CASSSTPLAGADTQYF.

This clonotype has only a few counts. J is TRBJ1-3 and V is TRBV30, with D perhaps TRBD1 (5 bases). Germline CDR1 reads GTSNPN; CDR2 reads SVGIG (reference sequence). The CDR3 runs 15 residues. The V gene lost 2 bases and the J gene lost 4 bases, with 15 bases spanning the gap. The chain's CDR3 is CAWSPPGPHGNTIYF. The CDR3 DNA reads TGTGCCTGGAGTCCCCCGGGACCCCACGGAAACACCATATATTTT.

The V call is TRBV11-2, the J call TRBJ2-3, with 14 bases lining up with TRBD2. The V gene end was trimmed by 5 bases and the J gene end by 4 bases; junction bases not matched to a gene: 5. Germline CDR1 is SGHAT and CDR2 is FQNNGV. The CDR3 has 16 residues. CDR3 amino acids: CASSHGGLAGADTQYF. The CDR3 nucleotides read TGTGCCAGCAGCCACGGGGGACTAGCGGGAGCAGATACGCAGTATTTT.

V is TRBV6-1 and J is TRBJ2-2; TRBD2 aligns across 11 bases. The germline V gene has CDR1 MNHNS and CDR2 SASEGT. V shed 1 base, J shed 5 bases, and the junction held 9 bases outside the gene matches. CDR3 size: 18 residues. CDR3: CASSEEVAGGPFTGELFF. In DNA, the CDR3 is TGTGCCAGCAGTGAAGAAGTAGCGGGAGGGCCATTTACCGGGGAGCTGTTTTTT.

This clonotype showed up just a few times. V is TRBV18 and J is TRBJ1-5; D is unresolved. In germline, CDR1 is KGHSH, CDR2 LQKENI. Trimming took off 2 bases at V and 11 bases at J, with 16 bases between the two ends. CDR3 length: 14 residues. In nucleotides, the CDR3 is TGTGCCAGCTCACCAAATCCGGAGACCAAATCCCAGCATTTT. Amino acids: CASSPNPETKSQHF.

The rearrangement joins TRBV11-1 to TRBJ2-4; D might be TRBD1 or TRBD2, each matching 5 bases. Germline V CDR1 and CDR2: SGHAT, FQDESV (reference sequence). This CDR3 has 13 residues. Trimming took 5 bases from V and 9 from J, leaving 14 bases between them. CDR3 nucleotide sequence: TGTGCCAGCAGCCTCCAGGGACCGGGCATTCAGTACTTC. This sequence encodes CASSLQGPGIQYF.

The V and J genes are TRBV7-8 and TRBJ2-7; possible D gene TRBD1, 6 bases. V was clipped by 1 base and J by 3 bases, with 13 bases between them. Germline assignment: CDR1 SGHVS and CDR2 FQNEAQ. CDR3 length: 15 residues. The CDR3 here is CASSLEVAGVYEQYF. The CDR3 DNA reads as TGTGCCAGCAGCTTAGAGGTGGCAGGGGTCTACGAGCAGTACTTC.

Many counts were recorded for this clonotype. The junction shows a germline mismatch at one end, possibly a read error. This sequence joins TRBV7-9 and TRBJ2-3, with unresolved D. The CDR3 is made up of 10 amino acids. Per the germline V gene, CDR1 is SEHNR and CDR2 is FQNEAQ (reference sequence). CDR3 DNA sequence: TGTGCCAGCAGTTTAGATACGCAGTATTTT. Translation gives CASSLDTQYF.

This clonotype turned up a few times. CDR3 sequence: CASRLPWASGRAADTQYF. The CDR3 bases are TGTGCCAGCAGGCTCCCCTGGGCTAGCGGGAGGGCCGCAGATACGCAGTATTTT. This chain uses TRBV2 with TRBJ2-3; 12 nucleotides match TRBD2. Germline lookup yields CDR1 SNHLY and CDR2 FYNNEI. The CDR3 sequence is 18 residues long. J gave up 4 bases and V 6 bases, and 14 bases lay outside the gene matches.

V gene TRBV5-1 combines with J gene TRBJ2-5; TRBD2 is a possible D gene (6 bases). Per germline, CDR1 SGHRS and CDR2 YFSETQ. V was clipped by 0 bases and J by 5 bases, with 11 bases between them. The CDR3 contains 14 residues. CDR3 sequence: CASSLVIAEETQYF. CDR3 nucleotide sequence: TGCGCCAGCAGCTTGGTAATAGCGGAGGAGACCCAGTACTTC.

The gene calls are TRBV6-5 and TRBJ1-2; 8 nucleotides match TRBD1. The CDR3 has 16 amino acids. Germline values: CDR1 MNHEY, CDR2 SVGAGI. With V trimmed by 2 bases and J by 8 bases, 13 bases remained unmatched. The CDR3 DNA reads TGTGCCAGCAGTTACCCCGGACAGGGCTACTTAGGGGGCTACACCTTC. Its protein product is CASSYPGQGYLGGYTF.

The chain links TRBV6-5 to TRBJ2-1, with no clear D. Trimming cost V 2 bases and J 2 bases, with 13 bases left between them. Germline V CDR1 and CDR2: MNHEY, SVGAGI. The CDR3 has 16 amino acids. This CDR3 is CASSYIKETPYNEQFF. The CDR3 bases are TGTGCCAGCAGTTACATCAAGGAAACCCCCTACAATGAGCAGTTCTTC.